Following are 11 T cell receptor beta chains from one sample sequenced in a study of blood T cell repertoires in COVID-19. Here immunoSEQ multiplex PCR was the method, and the copy in TCRdb shows in-frame clones only, minus some. Of roughly 270,000 clones in the sample, approximately 86% were seen once. The sequenced material came from peripheral blood. The receptors originated from a man aged 18 to 29 with active or convalescent COVID-19.

The chain couples TRBV5-6 to TRBJ2-3; 7 nucleotides match TRBD1. The germline V gene encodes CDR1 SGHDT and CDR2 YYEEEE. This CDR3 is built from 17 residues. The J segment lost 6 bases and the V segment lost 0 bases, leaving 13 bases of the junction unmatched. This chain's CDR3 is CASSLGEGEGAVDTQYF. Here the CDR3 DNA reads TGTGCCAGCAGCTTGGGAGAAGGCGAGGGGGCTGTCGATACGCAGTATTTT. Using reference TRBV5-6 and TRBJ2-3 for the parts outside the CDR3, the full variable domain is DAGVTQSPTHLIKTRGQQVTLRCSPKSGHDTVSWYQQALGQGPQFIFQYYEEEERQRGNFPDRFSGHQFPNYSSELNVNALLLGDSALYLCASSLGEGEGAVDTQYFGPGTRLTVL.

The chain combines TRBV6-5 with TRBJ1-4; 9 nucleotides agree with TRBD1. Germline CDR1 reads MNHEY; CDR2 reads SVGAGI. J lost 5 bases, V lost 6 bases, and 4 bases had no gene match. The CDR3 sequence is 14 residues long. As DNA, the CDR3 is TGTGCCAGCAGCTGGGACAGGGAGAATGAAAAACTGTTTTTT. Translated, it gives CASSWDRENEKLFF.

This clone was observed once. The chain is built from TRBV14 and TRBJ1-1; tentatively, D is TRBD1 (5 bases). Germline V CDR1 and CDR2: SGHDN, FVKESK. V dropped 4 bases and J dropped 10 bases, with 16 bases sitting between them. CDR3 length: 13 residues. CDR3 nucleotides: TGTGCCAGCAGCCTACAAGGGGCCTGGGGAGCTTTCTTT. Its translation: CASSLQGAWGAFF.

The rearrangement links TRBV7-2 to TRBJ1-1, with D possibly TRBD1 on 5 matching bases. The CDR3 loop spans 15 amino acids. Trimming left V 5 bases short and J 3 bases short, with 16 bases between. CDR1 and CDR2 (germline): SGHTA, FQGNSA. The CDR3 nucleotides are TGTGCCAGCAGCATCTCGACAGATGTATACACTGAAGCTTTCTTT. Residues: CASSISTDVYTEAFF.

The J gene is TRBJ1-3, the V gene TRBV9; D is ambiguous. The CDR3 totals 15 residues. Germline assignment: CDR1 SGDLS and CDR2 YYNGEE. Trimming took off 3 bases at V and 0 bases at J, with 10 bases between the two ends. This CDR3 is CASSGGEHSGNTIYF. CDR3 nucleotide sequence: TGTGCCAGCAGCGGAGGAGAGCACTCTGGAAACACCATATATTTT.

V usage is TRBV6-2 or TRBV6-3 and J usage is TRBJ2-6; the D gene is possibly TRBD2 (6 bases). Germline CDR1 reads MNHEY; CDR2 reads SVGEGT. The V gene lost 5 bases and the J gene lost 1 base, with 18 bases spanning the gap. This CDR3 has 18 amino acids. This CDR3 is CASSPVGDSPSGANVLTF. As DNA, the CDR3 is TGTGCCAGCAGTCCGGTGGGGGACTCCCCTTCTGGGGCCAACGTCCTGACTTTC.

This clone was counted at least ten times. The chain uses TRBV6-4 and TRBJ1-5, with D unresolved. The CDR3 sequence is 13 residues long. CDR1 and CDR2 from the germline V gene are MRHNA and SNTAGT. Trimming cost V 3 bases and J 0 bases, with 3 bases left between them. The DNA of the CDR3 is TGTGCCAGCAGTGAGAGTAGCAATCAGCCCCAGCATTTT. It codes for CASSESSNQPQHF.

The rearrangement links TRBV5-1 to TRBJ2-5; D is perhaps TRBD1 (7 bases). The CDR3 runs to 15 residues. Deletions cut 1 base from V and 7 bases from J, with 17 bases between. CDR1 is SGHRS and CDR2 is YFSETQ in the germline V gene. In DNA, the CDR3 is TGCGCCAGCAGCTTGCAAGCAGGGCAGGGGGGGACCCAGTACTTC. Its translation is CASSLQAGQGGTQYF.

The V gene is TRBV27, the J gene TRBJ2-7; D is possibly TRBD1 (6 bases). CDR1 MNHEY and CDR2 SMNVEV come from the germline V gene (reference sequence). With 5 bases removed from V and 3 bases from J, the gap between germline ends came to 17 bases. The CDR3 sequence is 15 residues long. CDR3 amino acids: CASSVDSLGFYEQYF. CDR3 bases: TGTGCCAGCAGTGTGGACAGCCTAGGGTTCTACGAGCAGTACTTC.

The chain has TRBV15 and TRBJ1-6, with a possible D match to TRBD1 (6 bases). The V gene's germline CDR1 is LNHNV and CDR2 YYDKDF (reference sequence). This CDR3 region has 17 residues. Between the trimmed V and J ends, which lost 7 bases and 0 bases, there was a span of 16 bases. As DNA, the CDR3 is TGTGCCACCACACATGGACAGCTCAGCTCCTATAATTCACCCCTCCACTTT. Translated: CATTHGQLSSYNSPLHF.

The V gene is TRBV7-9, the J gene TRBJ2-2; D not certain. The CDR3 runs to 14 residues. Germline V lookup: CDR1 SEHNR, CDR2 FQNEAQ (reference sequence). The V and J ends lost 5 bases and 2 bases respectively, with 9 bases between them. The CDR3 here is CASSLILNTGELFF. The CDR3 DNA sequence: TGTGCCAGCAGCCTAATACTTAACACCGGGGAGCTGTTTTTT.